This TCR beta chain was observed in a study of radiotherapy plus CTLA-4 blockade in lung cancer. From germline, CDR1 is SNHLY and CDR2 FYNNEI. The CDR3 length is 13 residues. Trimming cost V 8 bases and J 0 bases, with 11 bases left between them. Study-wide points: After radiotherapy and ipilimumab, tumor-derived clones expanded in peripheral blood.

Clones were sequenced by immunoSEQ multiplex PCR, and TCRdb holds only the in-frame ones, with some missing. The sample has around 42,000 clones; almost 65% are singletons. This clone was recorded a few times. What it recognizes is unknown. The rearrangement uses TRBV2 and TRBJ2-7, with a possible D match to TRBD2 (6 bases). This sequence was found in a human donor with non-small cell lung cancer who had a partial response to radiotherapy plus ipilimumab. The material sequenced was peripheral blood, taken from a patient treated with radiotherapy plus ipilimumab. DNA for the CDR3: TGTGCCAGCGTGGGGGGTAGCTCCTACGAGCAGTACTTC. This codes for CASVGGSSYEQYF.